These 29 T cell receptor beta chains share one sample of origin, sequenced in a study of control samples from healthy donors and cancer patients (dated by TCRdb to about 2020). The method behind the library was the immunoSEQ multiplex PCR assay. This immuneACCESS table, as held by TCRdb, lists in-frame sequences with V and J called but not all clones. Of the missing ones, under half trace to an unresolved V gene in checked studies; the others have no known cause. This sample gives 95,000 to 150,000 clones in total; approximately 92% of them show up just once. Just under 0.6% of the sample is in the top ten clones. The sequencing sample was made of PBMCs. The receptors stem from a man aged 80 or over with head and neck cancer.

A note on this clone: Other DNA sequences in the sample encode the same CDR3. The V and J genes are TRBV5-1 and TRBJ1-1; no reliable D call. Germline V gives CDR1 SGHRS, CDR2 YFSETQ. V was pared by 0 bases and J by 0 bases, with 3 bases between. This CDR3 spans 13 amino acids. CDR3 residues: CASSLELNTEAFF. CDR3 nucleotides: TGCGCCAGCAGCTTGGAATTGAACACTGAAGCTTTCTTT.

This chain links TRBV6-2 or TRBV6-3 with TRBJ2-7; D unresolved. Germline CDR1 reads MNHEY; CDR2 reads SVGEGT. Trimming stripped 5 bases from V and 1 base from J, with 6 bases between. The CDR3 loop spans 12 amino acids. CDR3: CASSLQSYEQYF. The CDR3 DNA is TGTGCCAGCAGTCTGCAGTCCTACGAGCAGTACTTC.

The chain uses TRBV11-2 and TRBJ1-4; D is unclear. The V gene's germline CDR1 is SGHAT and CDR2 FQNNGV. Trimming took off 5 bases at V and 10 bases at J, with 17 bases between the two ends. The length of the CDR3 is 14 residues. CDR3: CASSRPGREGKLFF. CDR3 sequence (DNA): TGTGCCAGCAGCCGACCTGGGAGAGAGGGAAAACTGTTTTTT.

The CDR3 DNA follows: TGTGCCAGCAGTGAGAGTTCTAGCGGAAGCTCCTACGAGCAGTACTTC. As protein: CASSESSSGSSYEQYF. V gene TRBV2 combines with J gene TRBJ2-7; TRBD2 agrees at 7 bases. With V trimmed by 3 bases and J by 0 bases, 8 bases remained unmatched. This CDR3 region has 16 residues. Per the germline V gene, CDR1 is SNHLY and CDR2 is FYNNEI.

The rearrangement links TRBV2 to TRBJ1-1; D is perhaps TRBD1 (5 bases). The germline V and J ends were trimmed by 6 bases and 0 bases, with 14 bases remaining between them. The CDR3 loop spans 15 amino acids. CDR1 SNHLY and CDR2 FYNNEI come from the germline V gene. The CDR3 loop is CASRTEGALNTEAFF. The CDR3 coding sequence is TGTGCCAGCAGAACTGAAGGGGCCCTGAACACTGAAGCTTTCTTT.

CDR3 amino acids: CASKRTAEETQYF. Here the CDR3 DNA reads TGTGCCAGCAAAAGGACAGCTGAAGAGACCCAGTACTTC. This rearrangement joins TRBV2 to TRBJ2-5, with D tentatively TRBD1 (6 bases). Germline V gene lookup returns CDR1 SNHLY and CDR2 FYNNEI. V was clipped by 7 bases and J by 3 bases, with 12 bases between them. This CDR3 has 13 residues.

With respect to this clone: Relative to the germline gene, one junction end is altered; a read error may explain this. In DNA form, the CDR3 reads TGCGCCAGCAGCCAAGACCGACAGTATAATTCACCCCCCCACTTT. This codes for CASSQDRQYNSPPHF. The chain carries TRBV4-3 and TRBJ1-6; TRBD1 might be the D (5 bases). The CDR3 extends over 15 amino acids. The germline gives CDR1 LGHNA, CDR2 YSLEER.

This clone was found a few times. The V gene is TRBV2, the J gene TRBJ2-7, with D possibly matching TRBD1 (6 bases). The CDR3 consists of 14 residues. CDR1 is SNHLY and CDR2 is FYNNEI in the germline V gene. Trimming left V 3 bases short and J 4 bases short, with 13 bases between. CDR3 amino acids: CASSDQGIGYEQYF. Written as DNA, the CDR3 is TGTGCCAGCAGTGATCAGGGGATTGGGTACGAGCAGTACTTC.

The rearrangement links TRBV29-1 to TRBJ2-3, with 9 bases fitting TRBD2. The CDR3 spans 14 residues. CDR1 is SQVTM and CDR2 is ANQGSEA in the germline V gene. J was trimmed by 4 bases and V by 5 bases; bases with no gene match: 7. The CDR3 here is CSVLGTSSPDTQYF. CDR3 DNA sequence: TGCAGCGTTCTAGGGACTAGCTCCCCAGATACGCAGTATTTT.

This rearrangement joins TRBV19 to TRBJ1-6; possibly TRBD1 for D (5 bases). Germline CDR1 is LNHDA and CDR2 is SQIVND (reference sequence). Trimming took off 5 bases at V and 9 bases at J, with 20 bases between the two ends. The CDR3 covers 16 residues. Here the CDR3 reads CASSAWDQGWPSPLHF. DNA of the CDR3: TGTGCCAGTAGTGCATGGGACCAAGGGTGGCCTTCACCCCTCCACTTT. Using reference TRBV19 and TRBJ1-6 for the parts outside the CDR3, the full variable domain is DGGITQSPKYLFRKEGQNVTLSCEQNLNHDAMYWYRQDPGQGLRLIYYSQIVNDFQKGDIAEGYSVSREKKESFPLTVTSAQKNPTAFYLCASSAWDQGWPSPLHFGNGTRLTVT.

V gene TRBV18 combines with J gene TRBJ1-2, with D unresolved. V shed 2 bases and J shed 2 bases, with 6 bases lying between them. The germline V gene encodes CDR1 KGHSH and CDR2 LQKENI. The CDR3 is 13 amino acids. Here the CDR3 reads CASSPLGNYGYTF. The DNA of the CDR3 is TGTGCCAGCTCACCATTAGGGAACTATGGCTACACCTTC.

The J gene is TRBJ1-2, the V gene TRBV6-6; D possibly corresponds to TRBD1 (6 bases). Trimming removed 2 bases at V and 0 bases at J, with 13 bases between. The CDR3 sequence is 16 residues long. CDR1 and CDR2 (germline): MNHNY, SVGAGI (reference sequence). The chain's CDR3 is CASSYTAGTPNYGYTF. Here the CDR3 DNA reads TGTGCCAGCAGTTACACAGCCGGGACACCTAACTATGGCTACACCTTC.

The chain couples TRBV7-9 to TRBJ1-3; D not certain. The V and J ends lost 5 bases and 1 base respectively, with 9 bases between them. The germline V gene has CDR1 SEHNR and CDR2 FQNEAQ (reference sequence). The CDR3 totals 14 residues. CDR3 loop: CASSRGDSGNTIYF. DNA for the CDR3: TGTGCCAGCAGCCGAGGAGATTCTGGAAACACCATATATTTT.

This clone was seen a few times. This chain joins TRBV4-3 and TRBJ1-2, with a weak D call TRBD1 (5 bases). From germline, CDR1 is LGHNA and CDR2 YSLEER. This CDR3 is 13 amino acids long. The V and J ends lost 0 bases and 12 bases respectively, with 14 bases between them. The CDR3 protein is CASSQDTGLMNTF. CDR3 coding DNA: TGCGCCAGCAGCCAAGATACAGGTCTGATGAACACCTTC.

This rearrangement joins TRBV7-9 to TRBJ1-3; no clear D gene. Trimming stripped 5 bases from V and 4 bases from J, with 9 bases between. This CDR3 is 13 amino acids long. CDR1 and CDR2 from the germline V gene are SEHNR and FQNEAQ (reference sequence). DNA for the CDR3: TGTGCCAGCAGCCCCTCGCGGGGAAACACCATATATTTT. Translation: CASSPSRGNTIYF.

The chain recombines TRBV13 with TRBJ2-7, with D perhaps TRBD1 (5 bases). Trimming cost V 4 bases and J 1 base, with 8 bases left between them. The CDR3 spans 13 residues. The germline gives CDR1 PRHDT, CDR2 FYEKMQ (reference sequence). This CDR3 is CASSSRVSYEQYF. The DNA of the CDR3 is TGTGCCAGCAGCTCCAGGGTATCCTACGAGCAGTACTTC.

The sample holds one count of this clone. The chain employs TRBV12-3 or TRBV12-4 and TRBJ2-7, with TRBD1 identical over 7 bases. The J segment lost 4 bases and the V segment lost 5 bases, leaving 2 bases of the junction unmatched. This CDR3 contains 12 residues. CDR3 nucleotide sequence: TGTGCCAGCAGTCCAGGGGGATACGAGCAGTACTTC. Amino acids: CASSPGGYEQYF.

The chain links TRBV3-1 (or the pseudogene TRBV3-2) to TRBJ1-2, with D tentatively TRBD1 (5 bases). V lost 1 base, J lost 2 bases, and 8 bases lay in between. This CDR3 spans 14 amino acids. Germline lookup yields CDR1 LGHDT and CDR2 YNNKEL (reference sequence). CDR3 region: CASSQGAGNYGYTF. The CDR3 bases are TGTGCCAGCAGCCAAGGGGCAGGGAACTATGGCTACACCTTC.

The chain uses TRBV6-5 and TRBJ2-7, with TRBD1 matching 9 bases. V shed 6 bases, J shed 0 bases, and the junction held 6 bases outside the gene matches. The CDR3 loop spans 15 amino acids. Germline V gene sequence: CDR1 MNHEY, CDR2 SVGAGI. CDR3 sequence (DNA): TGTGCCAGCAGCCGGACAGGGGACAGCTCCTACGAGCAGTACTTC. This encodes CASSRTGDSSYEQYF.

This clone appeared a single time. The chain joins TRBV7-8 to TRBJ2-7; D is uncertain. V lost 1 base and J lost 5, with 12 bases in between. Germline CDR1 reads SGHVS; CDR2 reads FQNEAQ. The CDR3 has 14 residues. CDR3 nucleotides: TGTGCCAGCAGCTTAGTTCAGGCAGTCCACGAGCAGTACTTC. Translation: CASSLVQAVHEQYF.

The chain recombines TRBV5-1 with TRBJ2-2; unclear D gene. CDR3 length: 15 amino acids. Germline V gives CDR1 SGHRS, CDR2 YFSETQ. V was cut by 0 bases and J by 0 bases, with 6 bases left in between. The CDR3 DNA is TGCGCCAGCAGCTTGGGGCGGTCGAACACCGGGGAGCTGTTTTTT. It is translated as CASSLGRSNTGELFF.

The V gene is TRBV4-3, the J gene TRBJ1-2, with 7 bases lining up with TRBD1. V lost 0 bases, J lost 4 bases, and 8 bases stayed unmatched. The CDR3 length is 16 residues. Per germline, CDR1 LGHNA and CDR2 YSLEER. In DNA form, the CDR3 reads TGCGCCAGCAGCCAAGAATTTTCGGGGACAGCCTATGGCTACACCTTC. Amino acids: CASSQEFSGTAYGYTF.

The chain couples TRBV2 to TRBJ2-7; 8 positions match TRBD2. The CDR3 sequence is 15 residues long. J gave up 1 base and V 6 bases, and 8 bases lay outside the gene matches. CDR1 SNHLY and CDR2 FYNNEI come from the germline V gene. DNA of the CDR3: TGTGCCAGCAGACCGGGACTAGGATTGTCCTACGAGCAGTACTTC. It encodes CASRPGLGLSYEQYF. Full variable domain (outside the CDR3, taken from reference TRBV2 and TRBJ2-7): EPEVTQTPSHQVTQMGQEVILRCVPISNHLYFYWYRQILGQKVEFLVSFYNNEISEKSEIFDDQFSVERPDGSNFTLKIRSTKLEDSAMYFCASRPGLGLSYEQYFGPGTRLTVT.

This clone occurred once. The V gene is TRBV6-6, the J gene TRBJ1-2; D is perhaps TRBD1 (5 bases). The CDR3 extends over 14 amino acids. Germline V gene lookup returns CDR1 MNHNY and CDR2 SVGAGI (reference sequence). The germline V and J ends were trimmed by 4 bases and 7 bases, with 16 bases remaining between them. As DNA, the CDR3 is TGTGCCAGCAGTTCTACAGACAGAGAGGGTGGCTACACCTTC. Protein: CASSSTDREGGYTF.

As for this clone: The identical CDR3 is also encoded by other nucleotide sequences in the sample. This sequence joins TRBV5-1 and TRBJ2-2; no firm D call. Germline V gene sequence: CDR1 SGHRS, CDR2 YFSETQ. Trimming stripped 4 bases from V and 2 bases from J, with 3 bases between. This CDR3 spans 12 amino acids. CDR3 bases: TGCGCCAGCAGCCTCAACACCGGGGAGCTGTTTTTT. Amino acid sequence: CASSLNTGELFF.

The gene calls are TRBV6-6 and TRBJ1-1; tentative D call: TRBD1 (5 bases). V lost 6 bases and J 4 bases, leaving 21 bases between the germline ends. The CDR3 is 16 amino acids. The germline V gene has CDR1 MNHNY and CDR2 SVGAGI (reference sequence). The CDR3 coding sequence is TGTGCCAGCAGCTCCTCGGGGACGCCGGGGGGCACTGAAGCTTTCTTT. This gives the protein CASSSSGTPGGTEAFF.

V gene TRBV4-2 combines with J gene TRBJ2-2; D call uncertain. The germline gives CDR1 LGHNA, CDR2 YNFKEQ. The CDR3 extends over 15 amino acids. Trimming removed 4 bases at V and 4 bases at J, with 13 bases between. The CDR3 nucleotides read TGTGCCAGCAGCCTCTCTACTAACCCCACCGGGGAGCTGTTTTTT. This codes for CASSLSTNPTGELFF.

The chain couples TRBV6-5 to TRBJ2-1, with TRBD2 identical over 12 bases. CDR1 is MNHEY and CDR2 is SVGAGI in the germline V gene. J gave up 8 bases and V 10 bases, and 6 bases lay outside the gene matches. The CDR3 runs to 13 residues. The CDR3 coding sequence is TGTGCCACCAAACTAGCGGGAGGCCATGAGCAGTTCTTC. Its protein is CATKLAGGHEQFF.

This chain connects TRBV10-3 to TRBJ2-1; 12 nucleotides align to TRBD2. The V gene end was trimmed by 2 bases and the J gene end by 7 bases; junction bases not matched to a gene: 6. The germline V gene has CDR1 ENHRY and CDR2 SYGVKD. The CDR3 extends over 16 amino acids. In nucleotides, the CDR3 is TGTGCCATCAGTGAGACGACTAGCGGGAGATCAAATGAGCAGTTCTTC. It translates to CAISETTSGRSNEQFF.